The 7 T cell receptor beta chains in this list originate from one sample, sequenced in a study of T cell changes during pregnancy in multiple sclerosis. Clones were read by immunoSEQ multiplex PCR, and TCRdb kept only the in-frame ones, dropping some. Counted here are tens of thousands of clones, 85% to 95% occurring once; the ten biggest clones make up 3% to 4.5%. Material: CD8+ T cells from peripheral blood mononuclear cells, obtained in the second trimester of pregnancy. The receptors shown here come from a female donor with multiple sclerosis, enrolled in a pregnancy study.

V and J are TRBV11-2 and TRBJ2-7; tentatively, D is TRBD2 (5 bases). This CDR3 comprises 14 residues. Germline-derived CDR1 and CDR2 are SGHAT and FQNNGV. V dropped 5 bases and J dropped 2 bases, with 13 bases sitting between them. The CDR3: CASSPTRIPYEQYF. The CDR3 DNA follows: TGTGCCAGCAGCCCTACTAGAATCCCCTACGAGCAGTACTTC.

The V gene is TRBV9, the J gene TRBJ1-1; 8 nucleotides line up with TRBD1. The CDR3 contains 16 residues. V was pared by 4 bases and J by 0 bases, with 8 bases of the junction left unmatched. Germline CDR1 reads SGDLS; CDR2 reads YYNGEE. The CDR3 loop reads CASSPTGALMNTEAFF. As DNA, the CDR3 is TGTGCCAGCAGCCCGACAGGGGCTCTAATGAACACTGAAGCTTTCTTT.

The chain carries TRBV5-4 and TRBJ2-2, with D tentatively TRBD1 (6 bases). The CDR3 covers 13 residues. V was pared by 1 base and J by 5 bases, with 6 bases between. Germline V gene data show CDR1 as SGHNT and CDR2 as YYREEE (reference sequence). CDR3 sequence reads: CASSLQGTGELFF. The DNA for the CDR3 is TGTGCCAGCAGCTTGCAGGGGACCGGGGAGCTGTTTTTT. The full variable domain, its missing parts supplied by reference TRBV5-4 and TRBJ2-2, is ETGVTQSPTHLIKTRGQQVTLRCSSQSGHNTVSWYQQALGQGPQFIFQYYREEENGRGNFPPRFSGLQFPNYSSELNVNALELDDSALYLCASSLQGTGELFFGEGSRLTVL.

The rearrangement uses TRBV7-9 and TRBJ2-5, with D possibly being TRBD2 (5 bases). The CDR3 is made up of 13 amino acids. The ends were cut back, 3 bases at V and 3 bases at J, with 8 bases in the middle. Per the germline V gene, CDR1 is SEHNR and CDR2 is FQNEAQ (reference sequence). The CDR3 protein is CASSFSREETQYF. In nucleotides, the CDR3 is TGTGCCAGCAGCTTCTCGCGGGAAGAGACCCAGTACTTC.

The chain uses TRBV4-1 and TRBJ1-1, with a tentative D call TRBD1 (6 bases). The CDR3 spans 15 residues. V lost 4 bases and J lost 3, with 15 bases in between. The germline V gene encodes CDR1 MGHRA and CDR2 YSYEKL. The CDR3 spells CASSPVGAKDTEAFF. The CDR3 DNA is TGCGCCAGCAGCCCTGTGGGGGCGAAGGACACTGAAGCTTTCTTT.

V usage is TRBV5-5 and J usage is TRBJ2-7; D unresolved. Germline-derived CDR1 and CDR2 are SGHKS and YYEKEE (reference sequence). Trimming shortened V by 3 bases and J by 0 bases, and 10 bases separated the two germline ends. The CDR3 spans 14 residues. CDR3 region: CASSYSFSSYEQYF. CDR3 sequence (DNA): TGTGCCAGCAGCTACAGCTTTAGCTCCTACGAGCAGTACTTC.

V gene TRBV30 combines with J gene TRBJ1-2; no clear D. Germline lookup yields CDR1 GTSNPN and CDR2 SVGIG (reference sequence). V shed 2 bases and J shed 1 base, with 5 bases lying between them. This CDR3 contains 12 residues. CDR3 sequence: CAWSQFNYGYTF. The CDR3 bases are TGTGCCTGGAGTCAGTTTAACTATGGCTACACCTTC.